Here is one T cell receptor beta chain with its context. Its antigen is unidentified. This likely comes from a read error, as the CDR3 has no conserved phenylalanine or tryptophan at its end. This entry belongs to a study of metastatic and nonmetastatic thyroid tumors. TCRdb redid the clone calls on the PCR reads using MiXCR. This sample carries 60,000 or so clones, approximately 4.1% of them seen once, and the ten largest clones take around 20%. Study results and caveats: When malignant thyroid tumors were compared with benign nodules, TCR beta diversity was reportedly significantly higher in the malignant tumors. This held in both blood and tumor samples.

Patients were all untreated before their thyroid surgery. Trimming stripped 6 bases from V and 4 bases from J, with 14 bases between. The germline V gene encodes CDR1 ENHRY and CDR2 SYGVKD. CDR3 length equals 14 residues. J is TRBJ2-3 and V is TRBV10-3; D perhaps matches TRBD1 (7 bases). Source material: blood. The clonotype comes from a female donor with papillary thyroid cancer or a benign thyroid nodule (not recorded which). Some clones in this sample may be carry-over from other donors' samples. The CDR3 region has the DNA TGTGCCATCAGCGCTGACAGGGACTCAGATACGCAGTATTCT. This translates into CAISADRDSDTQYS.